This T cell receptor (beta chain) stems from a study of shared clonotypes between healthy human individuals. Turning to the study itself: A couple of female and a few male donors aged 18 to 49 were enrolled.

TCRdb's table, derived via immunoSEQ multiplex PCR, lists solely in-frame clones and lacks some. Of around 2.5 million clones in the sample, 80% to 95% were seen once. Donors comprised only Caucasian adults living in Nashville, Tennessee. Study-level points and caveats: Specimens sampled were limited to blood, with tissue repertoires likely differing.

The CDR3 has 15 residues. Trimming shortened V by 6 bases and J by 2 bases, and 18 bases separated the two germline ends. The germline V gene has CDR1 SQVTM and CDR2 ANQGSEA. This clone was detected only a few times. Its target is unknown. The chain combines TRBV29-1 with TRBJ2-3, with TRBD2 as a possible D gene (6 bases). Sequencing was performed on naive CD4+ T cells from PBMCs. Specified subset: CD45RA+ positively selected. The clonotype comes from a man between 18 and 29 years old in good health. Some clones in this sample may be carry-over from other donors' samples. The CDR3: CSVGTPAGHTDTQYF. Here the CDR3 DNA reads TGCAGCGTCGGCACCCCGGCGGGGCACACAGATACGCAGTATTTT.